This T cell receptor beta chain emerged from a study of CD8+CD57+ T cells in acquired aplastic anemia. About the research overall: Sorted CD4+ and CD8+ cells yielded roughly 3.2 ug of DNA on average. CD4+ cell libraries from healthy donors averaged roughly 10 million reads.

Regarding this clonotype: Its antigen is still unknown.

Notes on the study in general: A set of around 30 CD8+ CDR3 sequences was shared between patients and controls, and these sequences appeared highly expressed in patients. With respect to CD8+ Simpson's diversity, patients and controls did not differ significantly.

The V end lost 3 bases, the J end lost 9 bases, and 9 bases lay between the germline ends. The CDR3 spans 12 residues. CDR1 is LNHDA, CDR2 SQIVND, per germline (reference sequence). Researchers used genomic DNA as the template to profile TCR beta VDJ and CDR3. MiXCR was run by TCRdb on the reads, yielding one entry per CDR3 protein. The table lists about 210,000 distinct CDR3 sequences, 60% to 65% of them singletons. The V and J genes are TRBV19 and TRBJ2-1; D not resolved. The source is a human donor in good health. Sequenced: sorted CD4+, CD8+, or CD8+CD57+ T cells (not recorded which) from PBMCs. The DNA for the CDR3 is TGTGCCAGTAGTATTGGGGTTAGTGAGCAGTTCTTC. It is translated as CASSIGVSEQFF.